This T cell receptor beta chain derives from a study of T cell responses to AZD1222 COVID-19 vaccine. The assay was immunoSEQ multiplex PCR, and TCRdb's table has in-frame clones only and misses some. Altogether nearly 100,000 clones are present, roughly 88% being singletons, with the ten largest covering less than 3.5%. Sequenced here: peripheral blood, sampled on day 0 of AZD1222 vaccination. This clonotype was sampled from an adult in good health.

The CDR3 loop reads CASSLDLAGGPHEQYF. The CDR3 DNA is TGTGCCAGCAGCTTAGATCTAGCGGGGGGGCCCCACGAGCAGTACTTC. This rearrangement joins TRBV11-2 to TRBJ2-7, with 12 bases fitting TRBD2. Germline trimming cut 0 bases from V and 5 bases from J; bases unmatched to any gene: 5. Germline V lookup: CDR1 SGHAT, CDR2 FQNNGV. The CDR3 is 16 residues long.